This T cell receptor beta chain emerged from a study of blood T cell repertoires in COVID-19. Some clones are missing from TCRdb's copy, which holds only in-frame ones; the method was immunoSEQ multiplex PCR. The table records 15,000 to 20,000 clones, 85% to 90% of them present only once. Germline CDR1 reads SGDLS; CDR2 reads YYNGEE. With 0 bases removed from V and 1 base from J, the gap between germline ends came to 10 bases. This CDR3 region has 15 residues. Only a few counts were recorded for this clone. This clonotype was obtained from a human donor in a cohort sampled during active COVID-19. The rearrangement uses TRBV9 and TRBJ1-2; D remains unclear. The sample taken for sequencing was peripheral blood. The CDR3, as DNA: TGTGCCAGCAGCGTAGTTCCAGATAATAACTATGGCTACACCTTC. This encodes CASSVVPDNNYGYTF.